One sample yielded the 26 T cell receptor beta chains listed below, sequenced in a study of cytomegalovirus exposure and HLA in healthy donors. PCR amplification relied on 60 Vbeta primers (plus 13 Jbeta primers). Using immunoSEQ multiplex PCR, the repertoire was profiled, and TCRdb retains in-frame clones only, with some absent. The sample lists more than 65,000 clones, more than 60% occurring once. Sequencing was done on a sample of PBMCs. The receptors here all came from a man aged 18 to 35 in good health and CMV-seropositive.

The chain has TRBV4-2 and TRBJ2-7; TRBD2 is a possible D gene (5 bases). The CDR3 length is 15 residues. V was shortened by 0 bases and J by 0 bases, with 9 bases between the two germline ends. Per the germline V gene, CDR1 is LGHNA and CDR2 is YNFKEQ. The CDR3 sequence: CASSQDSGTSYEQYF. The CDR3 region has the DNA TGTGCCAGCAGCCAAGATTCGGGAACCTCCTACGAGCAGTACTTC.

The chain has TRBV4-1 and TRBJ2-7, with D possibly being TRBD2 (6 bases). Germline assignment: CDR1 MGHRA and CDR2 YSYEKL. The V end lost 1 base, the J end lost 5 bases, and 12 bases lay between the germline ends. The CDR3 consists of 14 residues. The CDR3 protein is CASSQGDGSDEQYF. The CDR3 region has the DNA TGCGCCAGCAGCCAAGGAGACGGGAGTGACGAGCAGTACTTC.

The rearrangement uses TRBV29-1 and TRBJ2-5, with 7 bases aligning to TRBD2. This CDR3 comprises 14 residues. CDR1 is SQVTM and CDR2 is ANQGSEA in the germline V gene. V shed 3 bases, J shed 5 bases, and the junction held 9 bases outside the gene matches. The CDR3 nucleotides are TGCAGCGTTGAGGAAGCTAGCGGTAGGGAGACCCAGTACTTC. Translated, it gives CSVEEASGRETQYF.

This clone was counted only a few times. V gene TRBV10-3 combines with J gene TRBJ1-5, with 8 bases fitting TRBD1. There are 15 residues in the CDR3. Germline CDR1 ENHRY, CDR2 SYGVKD. The V gene end was trimmed by 1 base and the J gene end by 4 bases; junction bases not matched to a gene: 3. CDR3: CAISELTGANQPQHF. The CDR3 DNA reads as TGTGCCATCAGTGAGTTGACAGGGGCGAATCAGCCCCAGCATTTT.

This chain connects TRBV4-1 to TRBJ1-1; D gene uncertain. The CDR3 covers 14 residues. Trimming shortened V by 2 bases and J by 0 bases, and 7 bases separated the two germline ends. Germline V gene lookup returns CDR1 MGHRA and CDR2 YSYEKL. The CDR3 nucleotides are TGCGCCAGCAGCCAATATGGCTTGAACACTGAAGCTTTCTTT. It codes for CASSQYGLNTEAFF.

The V gene is TRBV28, the J gene TRBJ1-1; possible D gene TRBD1, 6 bases. Between the trimmed V and J ends, which lost 5 bases and 0 bases, there was a span of 13 bases. CDR1 and CDR2 (germline): MDHEN, SYDVKM. This CDR3 spans 15 amino acids. The CDR3 bases are TGTGCCAGCAGTACTATTTACAGGGTGAACACTGAAGCTTTCTTT. Its protein product is CASSTIYRVNTEAFF. The whole variable domain, filled in from reference TRBV28 and TRBJ1-1, reads DVKVTQSSRYLVKRTGEKVFLECVQDMDHENMFWYRQDPGLGLRLIYFSYDVKMKEKGDIPEGYSVSREKKERFSLILESASTNQTSMYLCASSTIYRVNTEAFFGQGTRLTVV.

In its sample, this clone was seen once. The rearrangement joins TRBV6-5 to TRBJ2-6; tentative D call: TRBD1 (5 bases). V gave up 0 bases and J gave up 2 bases, with 5 bases separating them. This CDR3 contains 15 residues. Looked up from germline, CDR1 is MNHEY and CDR2 is SVGAGI. CDR3 residues: CASSYSGAGANVLTF. Here the CDR3 DNA reads TGTGCCAGCAGTTACTCAGGGGCTGGGGCCAACGTCCTGACTTTC.

The rearrangement uses TRBV6-5 and TRBJ2-7; D might be TRBD2 (5 bases). Germline V lookup: CDR1 MNHEY, CDR2 SVGAGI. This CDR3 region has 13 residues. V was pared by 4 bases and J by 3 bases, with 10 bases between. The chain's CDR3 is CASSFRGGYEQYF. CDR3 nucleotides: TGTGCCAGCAGTTTCCGCGGAGGCTACGAGCAGTACTTC.

The V call is TRBV5-1, the J call TRBJ2-7; 7 positions match TRBD2. Germline V CDR1 and CDR2: SGHRS, YFSETQ. The junction had 5 bases not matched to a gene; V was cut back by 3 bases and J by 2 bases. The CDR3 is 14 amino acids. The CDR3 region is CASSSSSGPYEQYF. CDR3 DNA sequence: TGCGCCAGCAGCTCGTCTAGCGGTCCCTACGAGCAGTACTTC.

The chain has TRBV9 and TRBJ2-6; possibly TRBD2 for D (6 bases). The CDR3 spans 15 residues. Germline V gene data show CDR1 as SGDLS and CDR2 as YYNGEE. V was shortened by 3 bases and J by 4 bases, with 11 bases between the two germline ends. As DNA, the CDR3 is TGTGCCAGCAGCGGCGGGGAGTGGGGGGCCAACGTCCTGACTTTC. This codes for CASSGGEWGANVLTF.

The CDR3 coding sequence is TGTGCCAGCAGCCCTCCGTACTCACCCGGGGAGCTGTTTTTT. This gives the protein CASSPPYSPGELFF. The chain has TRBV7-9 and TRBJ2-2, with unresolved D. The ends were cut back, 5 bases at V and 6 bases at J, with 13 bases in the middle. Germline V gene sequence: CDR1 SEHNR, CDR2 FQNEAQ (reference sequence). This CDR3 is built from 14 residues.

The genes are TRBV20-1 and TRBJ2-4; 8 positions match TRBD2. V lost 7 bases, J lost 15 bases, and 11 bases stayed unmatched. The length of the CDR3 is 11 residues. Per germline, CDR1 DFQATT and CDR2 SNEGSKA (reference sequence). The CDR3 reads CSVLVPGGVYF. The CDR3, as DNA: TGCAGTGTACTAGTACCGGGAGGGGTGTACTTC.

The chain couples TRBV6-5 to TRBJ1-1; TRBD1 matches at 8 bases. The J segment lost 1 base and the V segment lost 6 bases, leaving 7 bases of the junction unmatched. Germline-derived CDR1 and CDR2 are MNHEY and SVGAGI. This CDR3 has 15 amino acids. In nucleotides, the CDR3 is TGTGCCAGCAGATCAAACAGGGGGAAGAACACTGAAGCTTTCTTT. Its translation is CASRSNRGKNTEAFF.

This chain connects TRBV7-9 to TRBJ2-7; D may be TRBD1 (6 bases). CDR1 SEHNR and CDR2 FQNEAQ come from the germline V gene (reference sequence). V was clipped by 2 bases and J by 1 base, with 12 bases between them. The CDR3 runs to 15 residues. The CDR3 region has the DNA TGTGCCAGCAGCTTACTGGGGGCCTATTCCTACGAGCAGTACTTC. This gives the protein CASSLLGAYSYEQYF.

J is TRBJ1-1 and V is TRBV5-1; 8 nucleotides match TRBD1. Germline V gives CDR1 SGHRS, CDR2 YFSETQ. This CDR3 comprises 15 residues. Trimming at V came to 1 base and at J to 2 bases, leaving 4 bases not matched to a gene. The chain's CDR3 is CASSLIGQGNTEAFF. CDR3 nucleotides: TGCGCCAGCAGCTTGATAGGACAGGGAAACACTGAAGCTTTCTTT.

This clone was observed once. The chain couples TRBV9 to TRBJ1-1, with TRBD1 matching 9 bases. The CDR3 sequence is 15 residues long. The germline CDR1 and CDR2 sequences are SGDLS and YYNGEE. The ends lost 3 bases at V and 4 bases at J; junction bases unmatched: 7. The CDR3, as DNA: TGTGCCAGCAGCGAAACAGGGGGCGGAAGCACTGAAGCTTTCTTT. Amino acid sequence: CASSETGGGSTEAFF.

The gene calls are TRBV7-3 and TRBJ2-2, with D possibly matching TRBD2 (6 bases). V was pared by 9 bases and J by 6 bases, with 14 bases between. Germline V gene lookup returns CDR1 SGHTA and CDR2 FQGTGA. The CDR3 loop spans 13 amino acids. The CDR3 DNA reads as TGTGCCAGTAGCGGTAGCGGAGCCGGGGAGCTGTTTTTT. It specifies CASSGSGAGELFF. The variable domain in full, completed from reference TRBV7-3 and TRBJ2-2, reads GAGVSQTPSNKVTEKGKYVELRCDPISGHTALYWYRQSLGQGPEFLIYFQGTGAADDSGLPNDRFFAVRPEGSVSTLKIQRTERGDSAVYLCASSGSGAGELFFGEGSRLTVL.

This clone was detected once. CDR3 nucleotide sequence: TGCGCCAGCAGCCAAGGGACCTCGACAGGGGCTAATGAAAAACTGTTTTTT. Its protein is CASSQGTSTGANEKLFF. The chain has TRBV4-1 and TRBJ1-4; TRBD1 aligns across 8 bases. Germline trimming cut 1 base from V and 3 bases from J; bases unmatched to any gene: 7. CDR1 and CDR2 (germline): MGHRA, YSYEKL. This CDR3 spans 17 amino acids.

The genes are TRBV5-1 and TRBJ1-1; TRBD1 might be the D (5 bases). The germline V gene encodes CDR1 SGHRS and CDR2 YFSETQ. Trimming removed 0 bases from V and 11 bases from J, with 20 bases in between. This CDR3 has 15 amino acids. DNA for the CDR3: TGCGCCAGCAGCTTGGCCGGCGGGGAATGGGGCGGGGCTTTCTTT. It encodes CASSLAGGEWGGAFF.

The rearrangement links TRBV19 to TRBJ1-5; 8 nucleotides agree with TRBD1. This CDR3 contains 14 residues. V trimming: 6 bases; J trimming: 5 bases; junction bases outside the gene matches: 6. The germline gives CDR1 LNHDA, CDR2 SQIVND (reference sequence). CDR3 loop: CASSPDRAYQPQHF. CDR3 DNA: TGTGCCAGTAGCCCGGACAGGGCCTATCAGCCCCAGCATTTT.

V gene TRBV7-6 combines with J gene TRBJ2-5, with D possibly matching TRBD1 (6 bases). The CDR3 spans 14 residues. V lost 8 bases to trimming and J lost 5 bases, with 18 bases between them. Germline V gene sequence: CDR1 SGHVS, CDR2 FNYEAQ. The CDR3 bases are TGTGCCAGCTCCCAAGGGGGTGCCGGGGAGACCCAGTACTTC. Protein: CASSQGGAGETQYF. Using reference TRBV7-6 and TRBJ2-5 for the parts outside the CDR3, the full variable domain is GAGVSQSPRYKVTKRGQDVALRCDPISGHVSLYWYRQALGQGPEFLTYFNYEAQQDKSGLPNDRFSAERPEGSISTLTIQRTEQRDSAMYRCASSQGGAGETQYFGPGTRLLVL.

This clone was counted between two and nine times. The V and J genes are TRBV5-1 and TRBJ1-1; D is perhaps TRBD1 (5 bases). Trimming took 3 bases from V and 4 from J, leaving 16 bases between them. Germline V lookup: CDR1 SGHRS, CDR2 YFSETQ. The CDR3 runs to 15 residues. The CDR3 loop reads CASSYDGTGGTEAFF. CDR3 coding DNA: TGCGCCAGCAGCTACGATGGGACCGGGGGCACTGAAGCTTTCTTT.

A few counts support this clone. This chain uses TRBV6-1 with TRBJ1-1; 7 bases match TRBD1. The germline CDR1 and CDR2 sequences are MNHNS and SASEGT. The ends lost 3 bases at V and 6 bases at J; junction bases unmatched: 7. CDR3 length equals 14 residues. The CDR3 loop is CASSDDRARAEAFF. CDR3 coding DNA: TGTGCCAGCAGTGATGACAGGGCTAGAGCTGAAGCTTTCTTT.

The chain recombines TRBV4-2 with TRBJ2-1, with 8 positions matching TRBD2. The V gene end was trimmed by 1 base and the J gene end by 6 bases; junction bases not matched to a gene: 8. Germline CDR1 LGHNA, CDR2 YNFKEQ. This CDR3 is 16 amino acids long. CDR3 bases: TGTGCCAGCAGCCAAGTTGGAACTAGCGGAACCAATGAGCAGTTCTTC. This sequence encodes CASSQVGTSGTNEQFF.

The J gene is TRBJ1-3, the V gene TRBV4-2, with a possible D match to TRBD1 (5 bases). The V gene's germline CDR1 is LGHNA and CDR2 YNFKEQ. The CDR3 is 16 amino acids. V lost 4 bases and J lost 0, with 13 bases in between. CDR3 nucleotide sequence: TGTGCCAGCAGCCTTGGGGACTTGGGCTCTGGAAACACCATATATTTT. This encodes CASSLGDLGSGNTIYF.

The rearrangement links TRBV4-2 to TRBJ2-7; 10 bases align to TRBD1. The V gene end was trimmed by 5 bases and the J gene end by 3 bases; junction bases not matched to a gene: 7. The CDR3 length is 15 residues. Germline CDR1 reads LGHNA; CDR2 reads YNFKEQ. CDR3 DNA sequence: TGTGCCAGCAGCGCCGGGACAGGGGAGATCTACGAGCAGTACTTC. The encoded protein is CASSAGTGEIYEQYF.